Shown below are 16 T cell receptor beta chains from a single sample sequenced in a study of T cells after yellow fever vaccination. In TCRdb, the 5' RACE reads were re-called with MiXCR into one record per CDR3 protein. The data contain some 350,000 distinct CDR3 sequences, roughly 10% of them singletons. The sample was PBMCs, taken on the day of the first yellow fever vaccination. These receptors were taken from a man younger than 35 who received the YFV17D yellow fever vaccine.

Concerning this clonotype itself: With a much larger clone just one base away, this may be a read error. The gene calls are TRBV7-9 and TRBJ2-3, with D possibly being TRBD1 or TRBD2 (5 bases each). This CDR3 region has 15 residues. The V end lost 4 bases, the J end lost 4 bases, and 15 bases lay between the germline ends. Per germline, CDR1 SEHNR and CDR2 FQNEAQ (reference sequence). CDR3 nucleotide sequence: TGTGCCAGCAGCTCCGGGGCCGCTAGCTCAGATACGCAGTATTTT. Its translation: CASSSGAASSDTQYF.

This chain uses TRBV11-2 with TRBJ2-5, with 10 bases identical to TRBD1. Unmatched junction bases numbered 5, after V lost 5 bases and J lost 5 bases. The germline gives CDR1 SGHAT, CDR2 FQNNGV. CDR3 length equals 14 residues. CDR3 protein: CASSEDRGLETQYF. The DNA for the CDR3 is TGTGCCAGCAGCGAAGACAGGGGGCTGGAGACCCAGTACTTC.

In this sample, this clonotype turned up a few times. The chain combines TRBV4-3 with TRBJ2-5, with D uncertain. Germline values: CDR1 LGHNA, CDR2 YSLEER. V lost 4 bases to trimming and J lost 3 bases, with 9 bases between them. The CDR3 is 13 amino acids. The CDR3: CASSPKGEETQYF. Written as DNA, the CDR3 is TGCGCCAGCAGCCCGAAGGGTGAAGAGACCCAGTACTTC.

This clonotype came up many times. The J gene is TRBJ2-3, the V gene TRBV3-1; D not resolved. CDR1 is LGHDT and CDR2 is YNNKEL in the germline V gene (reference sequence). This CDR3 has 12 residues. V lost 1 base and J lost 6, with 5 bases in between. The CDR3 sequence is CASSQGADTQYF. CDR3 bases: TGTGCCAGCAGCCAAGGGGCGGATACGCAGTATTTT.

This clonotype was detected only a few times. The rearrangement joins TRBV19 to TRBJ2-3; TRBD2 aligns across 7 bases. The germline gives CDR1 LNHDA, CDR2 SQIVND (reference sequence). The CDR3 sequence is 15 residues long. Trimming removed 7 bases from V and 0 bases from J; junction bases left unmatched: 7. The CDR3: CASTWAGDSTDTQYF. CDR3 nucleotides: TGTGCCAGTACGTGGGCGGGGGATAGCACAGATACGCAGTATTTT.

V is TRBV27 and J is TRBJ2-3, with D unclear. The CDR3 runs to 17 residues. The V and J ends lost 6 bases and 0 bases respectively, with 19 bases between them. Germline loops: CDR1 MNHEY, CDR2 SMNVEV (reference sequence). The CDR3 reads CASSHSQSQRSTDTQYF. CDR3 DNA: TGTGCCAGCAGCCATTCGCAGTCCCAGAGGAGCACAGATACGCAGTATTTT.

In its sample, this clonotype was seen many times. The rearrangement joins TRBV9 to TRBJ2-3; D is unclear. This CDR3 comprises 12 residues. Trimming took 7 bases from V and 6 from J, leaving 12 bases between them. Germline values: CDR1 SGDLS, CDR2 YYNGEE. The chain's CDR3 is CASAGIMDTQYF. Written as DNA, the CDR3 is TGTGCCAGCGCCGGAATCATGGATACGCAGTATTTT.

This chain joins TRBV10-3 and TRBJ2-6; tentatively, D is TRBD2 (6 bases). Germline CDR1 is ENHRY and CDR2 is SYGVKD. V was shortened by 10 bases and J by 0 bases, with 10 bases between the two germline ends. This CDR3 has 14 amino acids. CDR3 bases: TGTGCCACGATCGGGAGCTCTGGGGCCAACGTCCTGACTTTC. The encoded protein is CATIGSSGANVLTF.

In nucleotides, the CDR3 is TGTGCCAGCAGTTCCGGGACAGGGGGCAATGAGCAGTTCTTC. Residues: CASSSGTGGNEQFF. The chain carries TRBV9 and TRBJ2-1; 11 bases are a match to TRBD1. J was trimmed by 6 bases and V by 5 bases; bases with no gene match: 4. Germline values: CDR1 SGDLS, CDR2 YYNGEE. The CDR3 totals 14 residues.

This chain uses TRBV10-3 with TRBJ1-2; 7 bases are shared with TRBD1. J was trimmed by 4 bases and V by 3 bases; bases with no gene match: 2. This CDR3 comprises 13 residues. Per the germline V gene, CDR1 is ENHRY and CDR2 is SYGVKD. In nucleotides, the CDR3 is TGTGCCATCAGTGACAGGGGGTCCTATGGCTACACCTTC. This sequence encodes CAISDRGSYGYTF.

V usage is TRBV20-1 and J usage is TRBJ1-5; D may be TRBD1 (5 bases). V lost 4 bases and J 6 bases, leaving 7 bases between the germline ends. CDR1 is DFQATT, CDR2 SNEGSKA, per germline (reference sequence). CDR3 size: 11 residues. The CDR3 nucleotides are TGCAGTGCTACAGACAGTCAGCCCCAGCATTTT. Its translation is CSATDSQPQHF.

Only a few counts were recorded for this clonotype. V is TRBV10-3 and J is TRBJ1-1, with D possibly TRBD1 on 6 matching bases. CDR1 and CDR2 from the germline V gene are ENHRY and SYGVKD. This CDR3 contains 13 residues. With 10 bases removed from V and 0 bases from J, the gap between germline ends came to 12 bases. The CDR3 reads CATGQPMNTEAFF. CDR3 nucleotides: TGTGCCACCGGACAGCCGATGAACACTGAAGCTTTCTTT.

This chain connects TRBV12-3 or TRBV12-4 to TRBJ1-2; weak D call: TRBD1 (5 bases). The CDR3 extends over 15 amino acids. Trimming left V 4 bases short and J 1 base short, with 13 bases between. The CDR3, as DNA: TGTGCCAGCAGTTCCTTTGTGGGGGATAACTATGGCTACACCTTC. Residues: CASSSFVGDNYGYTF.

The table lists this clonotype with a few counts. The J gene is TRBJ2-3, the V gene TRBV9; 7 bases align to TRBD2. Germline loops: CDR1 SGDLS, CDR2 YYNGEE. CDR3 length: 16 residues. Unmatched junction bases numbered 6, after V lost 0 bases and J lost 2 bases. The DNA of the CDR3 is TGTGCCAGCAGCGTAGGTGCTAGCGGATACACAGATACGCAGTATTTT. Its translation: CASSVGASGYTDTQYF.

This clonotype was found a few times. The chain has TRBV20-1 and TRBJ2-4, with 12 bases that match TRBD2. V lost 0 bases, J lost 8 bases, and 8 bases stayed unmatched. Germline CDR1 and CDR2: DFQATT and SNEGSKA (reference sequence). The length of the CDR3 is 16 residues. The DNA for the CDR3 is TGCAGTGCTAGAGATTGGGCTAGCGGGGGGGCATACATTCAGTACTTC. Protein sequence: CSARDWASGGAYIQYF.

The chain joins TRBV6-1 to TRBJ2-1; TRBD2 is a possible D gene (5 bases). CDR3 size: 16 residues. The V gene lost 5 bases and the J gene lost 0 bases, with 14 bases spanning the gap. The V gene's germline CDR1 is MNHNS and CDR2 SASEGT. CDR3 nucleotides: TGTGCCAGCAGTCTAGCCTTAGGGTCCTCCTACAATGAGCAGTTCTTC. Its translation: CASSLALGSSYNEQFF.